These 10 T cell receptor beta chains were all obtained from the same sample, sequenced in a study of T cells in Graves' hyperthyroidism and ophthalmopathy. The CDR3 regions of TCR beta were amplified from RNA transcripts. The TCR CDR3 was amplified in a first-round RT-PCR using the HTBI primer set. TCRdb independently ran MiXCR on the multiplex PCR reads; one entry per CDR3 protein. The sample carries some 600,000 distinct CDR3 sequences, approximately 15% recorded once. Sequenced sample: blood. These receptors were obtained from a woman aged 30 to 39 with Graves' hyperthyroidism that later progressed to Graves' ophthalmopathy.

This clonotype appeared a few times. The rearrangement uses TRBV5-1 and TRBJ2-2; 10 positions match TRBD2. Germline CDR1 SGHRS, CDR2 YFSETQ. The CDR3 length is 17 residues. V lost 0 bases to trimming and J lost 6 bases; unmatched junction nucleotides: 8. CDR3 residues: CASSLEPSGRASGELFF. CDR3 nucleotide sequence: TGCGCCAGCAGCTTGGAGCCCAGCGGGAGGGCCTCCGGGGAGCTGTTTTTT.

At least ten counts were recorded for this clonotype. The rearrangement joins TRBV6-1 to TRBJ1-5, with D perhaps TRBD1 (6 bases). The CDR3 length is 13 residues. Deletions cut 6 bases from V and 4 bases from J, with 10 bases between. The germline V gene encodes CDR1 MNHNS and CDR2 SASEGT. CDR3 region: CASRGGINQPQHF. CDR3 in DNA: TGTGCCAGCAGAGGGGGAATTAATCAGCCCCAGCATTTT.

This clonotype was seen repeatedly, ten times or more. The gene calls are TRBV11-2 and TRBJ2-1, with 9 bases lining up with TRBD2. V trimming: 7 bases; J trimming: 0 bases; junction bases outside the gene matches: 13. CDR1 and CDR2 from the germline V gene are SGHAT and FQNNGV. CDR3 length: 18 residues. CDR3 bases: TGTGCCAGCATTTCTGGGACTAGCCTTTTCAGCTCCTACAATGAGCAGTTCTTC. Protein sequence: CASISGTSLFSSYNEQFF.

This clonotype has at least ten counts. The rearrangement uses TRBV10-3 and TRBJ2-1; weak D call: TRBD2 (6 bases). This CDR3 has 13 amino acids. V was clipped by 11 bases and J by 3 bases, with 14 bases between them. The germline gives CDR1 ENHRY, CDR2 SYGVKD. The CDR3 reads CAVGLTDYNEQFF. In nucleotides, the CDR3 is TGTGCCGTGGGACTCACGGACTACAATGAGCAGTTCTTC.

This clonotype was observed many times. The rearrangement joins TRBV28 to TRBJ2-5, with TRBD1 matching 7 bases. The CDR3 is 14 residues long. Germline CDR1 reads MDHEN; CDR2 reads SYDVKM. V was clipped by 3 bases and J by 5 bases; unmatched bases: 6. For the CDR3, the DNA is TGTGCCAGCAGTTTCAGACAGGGAATGGAGACCCAGTACTTC. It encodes CASSFRQGMETQYF.

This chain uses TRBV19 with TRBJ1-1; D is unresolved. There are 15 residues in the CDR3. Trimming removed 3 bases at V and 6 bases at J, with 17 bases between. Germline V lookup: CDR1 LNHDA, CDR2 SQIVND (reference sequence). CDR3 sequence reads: CASSMGEPRGAEAFF. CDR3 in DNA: TGTGCCAGTAGTATGGGAGAGCCTCGGGGTGCTGAAGCTTTCTTT.

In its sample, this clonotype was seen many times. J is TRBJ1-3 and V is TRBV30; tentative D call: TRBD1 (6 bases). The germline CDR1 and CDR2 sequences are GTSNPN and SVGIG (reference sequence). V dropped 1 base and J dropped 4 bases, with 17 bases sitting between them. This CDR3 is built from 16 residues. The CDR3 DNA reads TGTGCCTGGAGTGCAGGGGTGGATCGAAGGGGAAACACCATATATTTT. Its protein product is CAWSAGVDRRGNTIYF.

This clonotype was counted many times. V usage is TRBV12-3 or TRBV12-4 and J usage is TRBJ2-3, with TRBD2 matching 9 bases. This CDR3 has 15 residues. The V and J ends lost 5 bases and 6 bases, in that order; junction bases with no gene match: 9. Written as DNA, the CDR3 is TGTGCCAGCAGTCTACGGACTAGCGTGGGGGATACGCAGTATTTT. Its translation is CASSLRTSVGDTQYF.

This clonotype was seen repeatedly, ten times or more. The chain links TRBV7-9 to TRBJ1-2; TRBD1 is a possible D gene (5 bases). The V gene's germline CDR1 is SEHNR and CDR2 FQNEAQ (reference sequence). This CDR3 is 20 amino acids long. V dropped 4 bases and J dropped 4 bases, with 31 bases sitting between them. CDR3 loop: CASSSQSGVTVGDSLYGYTF. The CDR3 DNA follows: TGTGCCAGCAGCTCCCAATCGGGCGTTACAGTTGGGGACTCCCTCTATGGCTACACCTTC.

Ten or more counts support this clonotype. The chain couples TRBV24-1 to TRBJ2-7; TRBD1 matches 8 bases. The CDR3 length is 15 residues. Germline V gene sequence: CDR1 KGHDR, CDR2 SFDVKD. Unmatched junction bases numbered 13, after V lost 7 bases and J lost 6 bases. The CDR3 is CATSATGQERGEQYF. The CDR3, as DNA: TGTGCCACCAGCGCTACGGGACAGGAACGAGGCGAGCAGTACTTC.